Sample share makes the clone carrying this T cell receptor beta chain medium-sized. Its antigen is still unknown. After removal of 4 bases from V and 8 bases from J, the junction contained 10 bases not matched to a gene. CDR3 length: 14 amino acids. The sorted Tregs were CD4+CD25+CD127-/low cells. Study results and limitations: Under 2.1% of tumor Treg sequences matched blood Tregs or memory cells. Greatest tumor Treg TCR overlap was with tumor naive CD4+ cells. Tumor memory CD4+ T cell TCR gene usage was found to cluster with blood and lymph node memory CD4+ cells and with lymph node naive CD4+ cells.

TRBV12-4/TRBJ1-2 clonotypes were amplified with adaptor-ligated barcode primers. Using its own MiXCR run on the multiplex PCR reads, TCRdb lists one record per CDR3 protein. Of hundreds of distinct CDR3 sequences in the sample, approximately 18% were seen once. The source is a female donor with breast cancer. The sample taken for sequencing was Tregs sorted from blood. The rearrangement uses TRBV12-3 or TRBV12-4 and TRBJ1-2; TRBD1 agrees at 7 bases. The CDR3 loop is CASSSQQGQGGYTF. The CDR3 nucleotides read TGTGCCAGCAGTTCGCAACAGGGGCAGGGCGGCTACACCTTC.